What follows are 9 T cell receptor beta chains derived from one specimen sequenced in a study of blood T cells in healthy people across ages. Primers used in a second PCR of roughly 7 to 12 cycles were a sample-barcoded 5' primer and a J-beta primer mix. TCRdb reanalysed the 5' RACE reads using MiXCR and keeps one entry per CDR3 protein. The sample records about a million distinct CDR3 sequences, just over 50% being singletons. Sequenced input: blood. Receptors were obtained from a woman aged 55-69 years in good health.

This clonotype was seen only a few times. The CDR3 region is CASSLRTSGFWQETQYF. In DNA, the CDR3 is TGTGCCAGCAGCCTACGGACTAGCGGGTTTTGGCAAGAGACCCAGTACTTC. V is TRBV11-1 and J is TRBJ2-5; 11 bases fit TRBD2. Germline V gene sequence: CDR1 SGHAT, CDR2 FQDESV (reference sequence). After removal of 5 bases from V and 2 bases from J, the junction contained 10 bases not matched to a gene. The CDR3 covers 17 residues.

The gene calls are TRBV3-1 and TRBJ2-3, with D hard to call. Germline V gene sequence: CDR1 LGHDT, CDR2 YNNKEL (reference sequence). Trimming pared 0 bases from V and 6 bases from J, leaving 4 bases between. The CDR3 is 12 amino acids. The CDR3 DNA sequence: TGTGCCAGCAGCCAAGACGATGATACGCAGTATTTT. It specifies CASSQDDDTQYF.

As concerns this clonotype: A read error may be the cause here, since a much bigger clone is one base away. The chain links TRBV5-5 to TRBJ2-7; TRBD2 matches at 7 bases. The J segment lost 10 bases and the V segment lost 5 bases, leaving 15 bases of the junction unmatched. The CDR3 spans 14 residues. Germline V gene lookup returns CDR1 SGHKS and CDR2 YYEKEE (reference sequence). CDR3 protein: CASRVTAGVESQYF. Here the CDR3 DNA reads TGTGCCAGCAGGGTTACGGCGGGAGTTGAGAGCCAGTACTTC.

V is TRBV13 and J is TRBJ2-5, with D unresolved. Germline CDR1 and CDR2: PRHDT and FYEKMQ (reference sequence). The CDR3 contains 16 residues. V was pared by 4 bases and J by 2 bases, with 17 bases between. DNA of the CDR3: TGTGCCAGCAGCTGGCTACATGGTTCTTCTCAAGAGACCCAGTACTTC. Protein sequence: CASSWLHGSSQETQYF.

The chain has TRBV9 and TRBJ2-2, with D uncertain. The V gene lost 0 bases and the J gene lost 8 bases, with 17 bases spanning the gap. CDR3 size: 16 residues. CDR1 and CDR2 from the germline V gene are SGDLS and YYNGEE. In DNA, the CDR3 is TGTGCCAGCAGCGTAGGGGGTGAAGCTCTTCTGGGGGAGCTGTTTTTT. This gives the protein CASSVGGEALLGELFF.

DNA for the CDR3: TGCAGTGCTAGAGATCGCCGACAGGGCAATGAGCAGTTCTTC. Protein: CSARDRRQGNEQFF. V and J are TRBV20-1 and TRBJ2-1; 7 bases are shared with TRBD1. The CDR3 loop spans 14 amino acids. The V gene end was trimmed by 0 bases and the J gene end by 6 bases; junction bases not matched to a gene: 5. CDR1 DFQATT and CDR2 SNEGSKA come from the germline V gene (reference sequence).

The chain links TRBV6-2 or TRBV6-3 to TRBJ2-7; D remains unclear. V was shortened by 8 bases and J by 2 bases, with 7 bases between the two germline ends. The CDR3 has 11 residues. The germline V gene has CDR1 MNHEY and CDR2 SVGEGT. The CDR3 region is CASSWTYEQYV. CDR3 nucleotide sequence: TGTGCCAGCTCCTGGACCTACGAGCAGTACGTC.

The V gene is TRBV4-1, the J gene TRBJ2-7; TRBD1 matches at 9 bases. The V gene end was trimmed by 0 bases and the J gene end by 7 bases; junction bases not matched to a gene: 13. The CDR3 has 17 amino acids. Germline values: CDR1 MGHRA, CDR2 YSYEKL. CDR3 region: CASSQDGTGPSPYEQYF. Written as DNA, the CDR3 is TGCGCCAGCAGCCAAGACGGGACAGGGCCGAGTCCTTATGAGCAGTACTTC.

V and J are TRBV7-2 and TRBJ2-4; possibly TRBD1 for D (6 bases). The DNA end is a closer match to TRBJ2-7, so the J assignment may be wrong. The CDR3 spans 14 residues. Looked up from germline, CDR1 is SGHTA and CDR2 is FQGNSA. CDR3 nucleotides: TGTGCCAGCAGACGCCTGGGGGCAGTCCACGAGCAGTACTTC. Its protein product is CASRRLGAVHEQYF.